One sample yielded the 5 T cell receptor beta chains listed below, sequenced in a study of blood T cell repertoires in COVID-19. Only in-frame clones appear in the TCRdb table, and some are missing; sequencing was by immunoSEQ multiplex PCR. Counted here are roughly 180,000 clones, approximately 89% occurring once; the ten biggest clones make up 3.5% to 4.5%. The sequencing input was peripheral blood. These receptors came from a woman aged 25 to 39 with acute or convalescent COVID-19.

The chain carries TRBV5-1 and TRBJ2-1; tentatively, D is TRBD1 (5 bases). Germline values: CDR1 SGHRS, CDR2 YFSETQ. Trimming removed 2 bases from V and 10 bases from J, with 13 bases in between. The CDR3 is made up of 13 amino acids. The CDR3 nucleotides are TGCGCCAGCAGCTTAGCAGGGTACGGCGAGCAGTTCTTC. Amino acids: CASSLAGYGEQFF.

This clone occurred a few times. The V call is TRBV19, the J call TRBJ1-1; 7 bases are a match to TRBD1. Germline assignment: CDR1 LNHDA and CDR2 SQIVND (reference sequence). V was pared by 4 bases and J by 5 bases, with 10 bases of the junction left unmatched. The CDR3 spans 15 residues. The CDR3 coding sequence is TGTGCCAGTAGTACTCGTCACAGGGGATGGACTGAAGCTTTCTTT. Encoded protein: CASSTRHRGWTEAFF.

The chain combines TRBV18 with TRBJ1-1; tentative D call: TRBD1 (5 bases). Germline V CDR1 and CDR2: KGHSH, LQKENI. Trimming pared 8 bases from V and 1 base from J, leaving 11 bases between. This CDR3 has 13 residues. CDR3 sequence (DNA): TGTGCCAGCGCAGGACAAACGAACACTGAAGCTTTCTTT. As protein: CASAGQTNTEAFF.

This chain connects TRBV5-1 to TRBJ1-2; TRBD1 aligns across 9 bases. The V gene end was trimmed by 6 bases and the J gene end by 6 bases; junction bases not matched to a gene: 15. The length of the CDR3 is 16 residues. Looked up from germline, CDR1 is SGHRS and CDR2 is YFSETQ. In DNA form, the CDR3 reads TGCGCCAGCACGGGGAACAGGGGGCCAGGATTGAATGGCTACACCTTC. Protein sequence: CASTGNRGPGLNGYTF.

The genes are TRBV11-2 and TRBJ1-5; D is ambiguous. The CDR3 runs 13 residues. CDR1 is SGHAT, CDR2 FQNNGV, per germline. Trimming pared 5 bases from V and 7 bases from J, leaving 12 bases between. DNA of the CDR3: TGTGCCAGCAGCGTACATCCTCGCCAGCCCCAGCATTTT. It yields the protein CASSVHPRQPQHF.